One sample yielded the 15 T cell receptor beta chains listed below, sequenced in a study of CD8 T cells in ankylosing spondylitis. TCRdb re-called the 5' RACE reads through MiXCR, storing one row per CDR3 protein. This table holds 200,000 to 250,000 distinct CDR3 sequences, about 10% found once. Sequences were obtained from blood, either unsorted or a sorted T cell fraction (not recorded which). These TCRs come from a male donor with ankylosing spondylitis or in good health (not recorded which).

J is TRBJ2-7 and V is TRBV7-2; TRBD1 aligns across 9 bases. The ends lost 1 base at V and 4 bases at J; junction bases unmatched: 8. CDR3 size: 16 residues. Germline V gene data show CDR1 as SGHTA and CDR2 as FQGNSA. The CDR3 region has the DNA TGTGCCAGCAGCTTAGGGCGTGGACAGGGGTTGTACGAGCAGTACTTC. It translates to CASSLGRGQGLYEQYF.

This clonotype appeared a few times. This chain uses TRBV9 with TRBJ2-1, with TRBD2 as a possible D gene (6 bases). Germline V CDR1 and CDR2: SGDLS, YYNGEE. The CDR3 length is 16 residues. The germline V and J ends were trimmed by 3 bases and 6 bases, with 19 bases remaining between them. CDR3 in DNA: TGTGCCAGCAGCGGGAGCCCCGGGACTCACCTCAATGAGCAGTTCTTC. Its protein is CASSGSPGTHLNEQFF.

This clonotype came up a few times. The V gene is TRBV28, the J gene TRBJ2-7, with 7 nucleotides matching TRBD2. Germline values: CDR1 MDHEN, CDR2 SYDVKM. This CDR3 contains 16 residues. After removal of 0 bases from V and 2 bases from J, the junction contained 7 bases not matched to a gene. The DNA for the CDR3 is TGTGCCAGCAGTTTATGGGGGGGAGGGCTCACCTACGAGCAGTACTTC. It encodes CASSLWGGGLTYEQYF. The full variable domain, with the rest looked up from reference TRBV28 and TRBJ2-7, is DVKVTQSSRYLVKRTGEKVFLECVQDMDHENMFWYRQDPGLGLRLIYFSYDVKMKEKGDIPEGYSVSREKKERFSLILESASTNQTSMYLCASSLWGGGLTYEQYFGPGTRLTVT.

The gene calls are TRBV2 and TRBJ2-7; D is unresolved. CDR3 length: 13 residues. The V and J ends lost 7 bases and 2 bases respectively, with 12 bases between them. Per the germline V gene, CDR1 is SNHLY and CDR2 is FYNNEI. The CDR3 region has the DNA TGTGCCAGCACAGAGCTGAGGACCTACGAGCAGTACTTC. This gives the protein CASTELRTYEQYF.

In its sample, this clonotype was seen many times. The CDR3 loop is CASSLAGGAEAFF. The CDR3 coding sequence is TGTGCCAGCAGTTTAGCAGGTGGCGCTGAAGCTTTCTTT. The J gene is TRBJ1-1, the V gene TRBV12-3 or TRBV12-4; D is unresolved. This CDR3 spans 13 amino acids. V lost 0 bases to trimming and J lost 6 bases, with 8 bases between them.

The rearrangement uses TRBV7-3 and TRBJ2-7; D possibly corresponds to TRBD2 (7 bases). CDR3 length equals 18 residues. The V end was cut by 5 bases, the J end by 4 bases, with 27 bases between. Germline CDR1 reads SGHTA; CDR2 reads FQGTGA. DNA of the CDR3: TGTGCCAGCAGCCCACCCGCGGGGGCCGTTGATTTATCTTACGAGCAGTACTTC. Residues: CASSPPAGAVDLSYEQYF.

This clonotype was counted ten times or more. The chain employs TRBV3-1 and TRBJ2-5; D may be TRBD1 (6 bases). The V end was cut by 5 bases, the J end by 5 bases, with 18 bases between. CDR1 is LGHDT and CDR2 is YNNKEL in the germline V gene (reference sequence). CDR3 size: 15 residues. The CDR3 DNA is TGTGCCAGCAGCTCAGGGGTTGTACAGAAGGAGACCCAGTACTTC. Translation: CASSSGVVQKETQYF.

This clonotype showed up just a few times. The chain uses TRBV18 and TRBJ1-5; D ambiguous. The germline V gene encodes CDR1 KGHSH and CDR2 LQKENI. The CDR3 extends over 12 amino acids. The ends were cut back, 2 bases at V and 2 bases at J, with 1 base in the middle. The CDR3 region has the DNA TGTGCCAGCTCACCAGGCAATCAGCCCCAGCATTTT. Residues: CASSPGNQPQHF.

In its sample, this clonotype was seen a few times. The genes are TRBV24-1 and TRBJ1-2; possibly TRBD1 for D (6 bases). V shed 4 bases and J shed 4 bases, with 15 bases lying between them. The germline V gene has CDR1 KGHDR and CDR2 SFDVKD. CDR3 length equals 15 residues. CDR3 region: CATSDPITGFYGYTF. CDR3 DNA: TGTGCCACCAGTGACCCCATTACAGGGTTCTATGGCTACACCTTC.

CDR3 coding DNA: TGCGCCAGCAGCTTAGGGCCAGCGGGACCCTACAATGAGCAGTTCTTC. Its protein product is CASSLGPAGPYNEQFF. This sequence joins TRBV5-1 and TRBJ2-1; 7 positions match TRBD2. Germline CDR1 reads SGHRS; CDR2 reads YFSETQ. This CDR3 region has 16 residues. With V trimmed by 2 bases and J by 2 bases, 7 bases remained unmatched.

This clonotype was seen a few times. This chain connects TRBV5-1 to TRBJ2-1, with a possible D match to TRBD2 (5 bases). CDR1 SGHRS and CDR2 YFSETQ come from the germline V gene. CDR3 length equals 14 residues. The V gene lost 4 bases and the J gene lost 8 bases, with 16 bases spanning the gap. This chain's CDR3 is CASSVGGLGDEQFF. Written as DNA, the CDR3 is TGCGCCAGCAGCGTCGGCGGGCTTGGGGATGAGCAGTTCTTC.

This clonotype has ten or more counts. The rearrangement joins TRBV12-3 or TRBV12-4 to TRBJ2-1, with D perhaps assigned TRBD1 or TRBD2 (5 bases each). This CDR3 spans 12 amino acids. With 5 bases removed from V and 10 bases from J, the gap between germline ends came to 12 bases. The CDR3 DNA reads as TGTGCCAGCAGTCCGGGGACCGTCGAGCAGTTCTTC. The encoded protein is CASSPGTVEQFF.

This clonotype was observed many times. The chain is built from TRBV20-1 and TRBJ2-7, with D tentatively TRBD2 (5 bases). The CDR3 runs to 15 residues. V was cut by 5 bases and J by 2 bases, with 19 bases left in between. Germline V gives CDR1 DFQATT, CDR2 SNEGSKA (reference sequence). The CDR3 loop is CSAPNPSGIPYEQYF. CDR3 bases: TGCAGTGCTCCAAACCCGAGCGGAATCCCCTACGAGCAGTACTTC.

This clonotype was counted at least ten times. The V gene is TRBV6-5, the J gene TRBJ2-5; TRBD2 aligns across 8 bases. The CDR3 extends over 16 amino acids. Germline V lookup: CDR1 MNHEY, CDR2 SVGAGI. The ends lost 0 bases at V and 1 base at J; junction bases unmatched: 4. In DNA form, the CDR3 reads TGTGCCAGCAGTTACTCTACTAGCGGTAGCCAAGAGACCCAGTACTTC. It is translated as CASSYSTSGSQETQYF.

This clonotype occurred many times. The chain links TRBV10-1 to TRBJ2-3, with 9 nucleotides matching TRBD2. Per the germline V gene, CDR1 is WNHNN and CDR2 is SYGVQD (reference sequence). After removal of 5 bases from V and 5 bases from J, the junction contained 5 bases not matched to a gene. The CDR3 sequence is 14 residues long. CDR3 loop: CASSRLAVGDTQYF. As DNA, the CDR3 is TGCGCCAGCAGTCGACTAGCGGTGGGAGATACGCAGTATTTT.